The 27 T cell receptor beta chains reported below all come from one sample, sequenced in a study of blood T cell repertoires in COVID-19 (dated by TCRdb to between 2020 and 2021). Preparation of the library involved the immunoSEQ multiplex PCR assay. TCRdb mirrors the immuneACCESS table, restricted to in-frame sequences. Some clones are absent from its copies; in checked studies, under half trace to an unresolved V gene, and the reason for the others is unknown. This sample holds over 400,000 clones; around 85% were observed only once. The top ten constitute just over 8% of the sample. Input material: PBMCs or T cells enriched from blood (not recorded which). All receptors come from a woman aged 60-70 years who had recovered from COVID-19.

The genes are TRBV11-2 and TRBJ2-4; maybe TRBD1 (6 bases). The V and J ends lost 5 bases and 0 bases respectively, with 17 bases between them. CDR3 length equals 17 residues. Germline-derived CDR1 and CDR2 are SGHAT and FQNNGV. Here the CDR3 reads CASSPRRGGIAKNIQYF. The CDR3 nucleotides read TGTGCCAGCAGCCCTCGGAGAGGGGGAATAGCCAAAAACATTCAGTACTTC.

Details on this clone: Other nucleotide sequences in the sample specify the same CDR3. In nucleotides, the CDR3 is TGTGCCAGCAGTTACTCGAGACAGGGGAACACTGAAGCTTTCTTT. It yields the protein CASSYSRQGNTEAFF. J is TRBJ1-1 and V is TRBV6-5; TRBD1 matches 7 bases. Germline CDR1 MNHEY, CDR2 SVGAGI. This CDR3 comprises 15 residues. Trimming removed 0 bases from V and 1 base from J; junction bases left unmatched: 2.

The chain couples TRBV12-5 to TRBJ1-6, with D tentatively TRBD1 (6 bases). This CDR3 region has 17 residues. From germline, CDR1 is LGHNT and CDR2 FRNRAP. V was clipped by 2 bases and J by 6 bases, with 17 bases between them. This CDR3 is CASGLIIGRGVNSPLHF. Here the CDR3 DNA reads TGTGCTAGTGGTTTGATCATCGGCAGGGGAGTTAATTCACCCCTCCACTTT. Full variable domain (remainder filled in from reference TRBV12-5 and TRBJ1-6): DARVTQTPRHKVTEMGQEVTMRCQPILGHNTVFWYRQTMMQGLELLAYFRNRAPLDDSGMPKDRFSAEMPDATLATLKIQPSEPRDSAVYFCASGLIIGRGVNSPLHFGNGTRLTVT.

The chain has TRBV6-5 and TRBJ2-7, with TRBD1 as a possible D gene (6 bases). Germline CDR1 is MNHEY and CDR2 is SVGAGI. The CDR3 covers 14 residues. V lost 7 bases to trimming and J lost 3 bases, with 16 bases between them. The DNA of the CDR3 is TGTGCCAGCACACGGGAAAGGGACATCTACGAGCAGTACGTC. The encoded protein is CASTRERDIYEQYV.

The chain carries TRBV19 and TRBJ2-7, with D possibly being TRBD1 (5 bases). This CDR3 region has 14 residues. V was clipped by 6 bases and J by 0 bases, with 12 bases between them. Germline assignment: CDR1 LNHDA and CDR2 SQIVND (reference sequence). CDR3 residues: CASSFRQSSYEQYF. In DNA, the CDR3 is TGTGCCAGTAGCTTCCGACAGAGCTCCTACGAGCAGTACTTC.

Details on this clone: Other DNA sequences in the sample encode the same CDR3. This chain connects TRBV15 to TRBJ1-4; 10 nucleotides agree with TRBD1. Germline lookup yields CDR1 LNHNV and CDR2 YYDKDF (reference sequence). V lost 3 bases, J lost 5 bases, and 0 bases stayed unmatched. CDR3 length: 14 residues. The CDR3 here is CATSRGQGNEKLFF. The CDR3 DNA reads TGTGCCACCAGCAGGGGACAGGGGAATGAAAAACTGTTTTTT.

This chain uses TRBV12-5 with TRBJ1-3; no definite D call. CDR3 size: 14 residues. Germline loops: CDR1 LGHNT, CDR2 FRNRAP. Trimming stripped 7 bases from V and 0 bases from J, with 10 bases between. The CDR3: CASAPSSSGNTIYF. The CDR3 bases are TGTGCTAGTGCCCCGAGTTCCTCTGGAAACACCATATATTTT.

The genes are TRBV19 and TRBJ1-2; no definite D call. Deletions cut 5 bases from V and 3 bases from J, with 13 bases between. The CDR3 runs 14 residues. CDR1 is LNHDA, CDR2 SQIVND, per germline (reference sequence). The CDR3 reads CASSPGGRDYGYTF. The CDR3 region has the DNA TGTGCCAGTAGTCCTGGAGGCCGCGACTATGGCTACACCTTC.

V gene TRBV9 combines with J gene TRBJ1-6; D is uncertain. The germline V and J ends were trimmed by 0 bases and 5 bases, with 6 bases remaining between them. CDR3 length: 14 amino acids. Germline CDR1 SGDLS, CDR2 YYNGEE. The CDR3 sequence is CASSVDSNNSPLHF. CDR3 DNA sequence: TGTGCCAGCAGCGTAGACAGCAATAATTCACCCCTCCACTTT.

The chain employs TRBV28 and TRBJ1-6, with D maybe TRBD1 (5 bases). The CDR3 is 14 residues long. The germline V and J ends were trimmed by 2 bases and 10 bases, with 12 bases remaining between them. Per germline, CDR1 MDHEN and CDR2 SYDVKM. CDR3 nucleotides: TGTGCCAGCAGTTTACGAAGCAGGGAATCACCCCTCCACTTT. Residues: CASSLRSRESPLHF.

The V call is TRBV5-6, the J call TRBJ2-1; 9 bases are a match to TRBD1. The CDR3 is made up of 14 amino acids. Per germline, CDR1 SGHDT and CDR2 YYEEEE. V lost 4 bases and J lost 8; bases outside the gene matches: 7. The CDR3 loop reads CASSLGTGIDEQFF. CDR3 nucleotides: TGTGCCAGCAGCCTAGGGACAGGGATAGATGAGCAGTTCTTC.

The rearrangement uses TRBV2 and TRBJ1-2; TRBD1 matches 7 bases. Trimming took 4 bases from V and 4 from J; bases not matched to a gene: 6. This CDR3 has 14 residues. The V gene's germline CDR1 is SNHLY and CDR2 FYNNEI. The CDR3 nucleotides are TGTGCCAGCAGTGCAGGGGGAGGCCCCTATGGCTACACCTTC. Translating it yields CASSAGGGPYGYTF.

The chain links TRBV7-2 to TRBJ1-3; D is uncertain. Germline V gene data show CDR1 as SGHTA and CDR2 as FQGNSA. This CDR3 region has 14 residues. The ends were cut back, 4 bases at V and 3 bases at J, with 10 bases in the middle. CDR3 region: CASSSPRDGNTIYF. CDR3 in DNA: TGTGCCAGCAGCTCGCCGCGTGATGGAAACACCATATATTTT.

This chain uses TRBV7-9 with TRBJ2-1; possible D gene TRBD2, 5 bases. Trimming cost V 0 bases and J 4 bases, with 10 bases left between them. The germline gives CDR1 SEHNR, CDR2 FQNEAQ (reference sequence). The CDR3 is 15 residues long. This CDR3 is CASSLAVAPYNEQFF. CDR3 nucleotides: TGTGCCAGCAGCTTAGCAGTAGCGCCATACAATGAGCAGTTCTTC.

The chain joins TRBV18 to TRBJ1-4, with TRBD1 matching over 9 bases. V was pared by 3 bases and J by 8 bases, with 7 bases of the junction left unmatched. Germline V gene sequence: CDR1 KGHSH, CDR2 LQKENI. The CDR3 loop spans 15 amino acids. CDR3 in amino acids: CASSPEQGAEEKLFF. The CDR3 region has the DNA TGTGCCAGCTCACCCGAACAGGGGGCAGAAGAAAAACTGTTTTTT.

The chain employs TRBV27 and TRBJ1-5, with D possibly matching TRBD1 (6 bases). The germline gives CDR1 MNHEY, CDR2 SMNVEV (reference sequence). Deletions cut 6 bases from V and 0 bases from J, with 12 bases between. CDR3 length: 15 amino acids. The CDR3 DNA reads TGTGCCAGCAGAGGGACACCCTATAGCAATCAGCCCCAGCATTTT. Protein product: CASRGTPYSNQPQHF.

This chain links TRBV6-5 with TRBJ1-2; D remains ambiguous. CDR3 length: 14 residues. Germline V gene data show CDR1 as MNHEY and CDR2 as SVGAGI. V was pared by 0 bases and J by 4 bases, with 9 bases between. The DNA for the CDR3 is TGTGCCAGCAGTTACTCGAGAGGGATCTATGGCTACACCTTC. This encodes CASSYSRGIYGYTF.

The chain joins TRBV19 to TRBJ1-5; no firm D call. In germline, CDR1 is LNHDA, CDR2 SQIVND (reference sequence). The CDR3 consists of 15 residues. The V end lost 0 bases, the J end lost 2 bases, and 8 bases lay between the germline ends. The DNA for the CDR3 is TGTGCCAGTAGTATAGAGCAGGTGGGCAATCAGCCCCAGCATTTT. Protein: CASSIEQVGNQPQHF. Filled out from reference TRBV19 and TRBJ1-5, the complete variable domain reads DGGITQSPKYLFRKEGQNVTLSCEQNLNHDAMYWYRQDPGQGLRLIYYSQIVNDFQKGDIAEGYSVSREKKESFPLTVTSAQKNPTAFYLCASSIEQVGNQPQHFGDGTRLSIL.

The V and J genes are TRBV27 and TRBJ1-6; 9 bases are a match to TRBD1. V dropped 3 bases and J dropped 9; count of bases not matched to a gene: 15. The CDR3 totals 18 residues. Per the germline V gene, CDR1 is MNHEY and CDR2 is SMNVEV (reference sequence). CDR3 protein: CASSFRRGRGQGGSPLHF. In DNA form, the CDR3 reads TGTGCCAGCAGTTTCCGAAGAGGGCGGGGACAGGGTGGTTCACCCCTCCACTTT.

The chain carries TRBV29-1 and TRBJ1-2; D is perhaps TRBD1 (5 bases). The CDR3 has 17 residues. V lost 2 bases to trimming and J lost 0 bases, with 19 bases between them. Germline V gene data show CDR1 as SQVTM and CDR2 as ANQGSEA. CDR3: CSVEPLPGQQTNYGYTF. CDR3 nucleotides: TGCAGCGTTGAACCTCTCCCAGGACAACAGACTAACTATGGCTACACCTTC.

This clone was seen more than once but under ten times. The chain carries TRBV15 and TRBJ2-2; D is undetermined. This CDR3 comprises 18 residues. V lost 0 bases and J lost 0, with 14 bases in between. In germline, CDR1 is LNHNV, CDR2 YYDKDF (reference sequence). CDR3 amino acids: CATSRDRVVLANTGELFF. CDR3 bases: TGTGCCACCAGCAGAGATCGTGTAGTTCTCGCGAACACCGGGGAGCTGTTTTTT.

The chain uses TRBV7-9 and TRBJ1-4; unclear D gene. The germline V gene has CDR1 SEHNR and CDR2 FQNEAQ (reference sequence). V dropped 2 bases and J dropped 7 bases, with 5 bases sitting between them. The CDR3 contains 12 residues. The CDR3 DNA reads TGTGCCAGCAGCTTAATCCTTGAAAAACTGTTTTTT. It codes for CASSLILEKLFF.

This sequence joins TRBV28 and TRBJ2-1; TRBD2 matches at 10 bases. Germline CDR1 is MDHEN and CDR2 is SYDVKM. V lost 1 base and J lost 6; bases outside the gene matches: 6. CDR3 length: 16 amino acids. CDR3: CASSLFRSGRGNEQFF. In nucleotides, the CDR3 is TGTGCCAGCAGTTTATTTCGCAGCGGGAGGGGCAATGAGCAGTTCTTC.

The chain's CDR3 is CASSVLGQGREKLFF. CDR3 sequence (DNA): TGTGCCAGCAGTGTACTGGGACAGGGGAGGGAAAAACTGTTTTTT. The rearrangement joins TRBV25-1 to TRBJ1-4, with TRBD1 matching 10 bases. The V and J ends lost 4 bases and 8 bases, in that order; junction bases with no gene match: 7. This CDR3 has 15 amino acids. In germline, CDR1 is MGHDK, CDR2 SYGVNS.

This clone was seen just once. The gene calls are TRBV19 and TRBJ1-2, with 9 bases fitting TRBD1. The CDR3 covers 15 residues. Germline V CDR1 and CDR2: LNHDA, SQIVND (reference sequence). The trim removed 9 bases at V and 1 base at J, leaving 9 bases unmatched. CDR3 in DNA: TGTGCCAGCGGGACAGGGATCAATGTTAACTATGGCTACACCTTC. Translating it yields CASGTGINVNYGYTF.

This chain connects TRBV11-2 to TRBJ2-5, with 11 nucleotides matching TRBD2. The CDR3 runs 14 residues. V dropped 4 bases and J dropped 12; count of bases not matched to a gene: 10. Germline V gene sequence: CDR1 SGHAT, CDR2 FQNNGV. CDR3 sequence (DNA): TGTGCCAGCAGCTCCCTAGCGGGGGGCCCTGTTGAGTACTTC. Its protein is CASSSLAGGPVEYF. Drawing the rest from reference TRBV11-2 and TRBJ2-5, the complete variable domain is EAGVAQSPRYKIIEKRQSVAFWCNPISGHATLYWYQQILGQGPKLLIQFQNNGVVDDSQLPKDRFSAERLKGVDSTLKIQPAKLEDSAVYLCASSSLAGGPVEYFGPGTRLLVL.

In DNA, the CDR3 is TGTGCCAGCAGCGCCCGAGATGGTGAGCAGTTCTTC. This sequence encodes CASSARDGEQFF. The rearrangement uses TRBV5-4 and TRBJ2-1; the D is unclear. CDR1 and CDR2 (germline): SGHNT, YYREEE (reference sequence). The ends were cut back, 4 bases at V and 9 bases at J, with 11 bases in the middle. This CDR3 has 12 residues.